The 5 T cell receptor beta chains given below trace back to one sample, sequenced in a study of low-dose radiotherapy and immunotherapy resistance in tumors. Alpha and beta chains were covered, as first-strand cDNA relied on TRAV- and TRBV-specific primers. The PCR that amplified TCRs ran for around 21 cycles, relying on a constant-region primer and a V-primer adapter. Using its own MiXCR run on the reads, TCRdb lists one record per CDR3 protein. Here the sample spans 11,000 or so distinct CDR3 sequences, about 51% being singletons. The receptor set was obtained from a human donor with advanced metastatic prostate, ovarian, gallbladder or colorectal cancer (not recorded which). This table probably holds off-target reads from a library built for another chain.

The table lists this clonotype with a count of one. The chain couples TRBV10-3 to TRBJ1-5; weak D call: TRBD1 (5 bases). V lost 4 bases and J 6 bases, leaving 16 bases between the germline ends. The CDR3 has 15 amino acids. Looked up from germline, CDR1 is ENHRY and CDR2 is SYGVKD. The CDR3 bases are TGTGCCATCAGTGGTGGTCAAGGGGTGGGTCAGCCCCAGCATTTT. This encodes CAISGGQGVGQPQHF.

This clonotype is medium-sized. This rearrangement joins TRBV12-3 or TRBV12-4 to TRBJ2-3; TRBD2 matches 8 bases. Trimming took 2 bases from V and 6 from J; bases not matched to a gene: 4. There are 14 residues in the CDR3. As DNA, the CDR3 is TGTGCCAGCAGTTTACGAGGACTAGCCGATACGCAGTATTTT. It yields the protein CASSLRGLADTQYF.

J is TRBJ2-2 and V is TRBV10-3, with D hard to call. CDR3 size: 13 residues. The germline V gene encodes CDR1 ENHRY and CDR2 SYGVKD. The V and J ends lost 5 bases and 6 bases respectively, with 10 bases between them. The CDR3 bases are TGTGCCATCAGTAACCAAGACCCCGGGGAGCTGTTTTTT. Translated: CAISNQDPGELFF.

The CDR3 here is CASSRGTGSEAFF. The CDR3 nucleotides are TGCGCCAGCAGCCGGGGGACAGGGAGTGAAGCTTTCTTT. V is TRBV5-1 and J is TRBJ1-1, with 9 bases fitting TRBD1. Germline values: CDR1 SGHRS, CDR2 YFSETQ. The CDR3 has 13 residues. Trimming cost V 4 bases and J 7 bases; bases outside gene matches: 5.

V gene TRBV5-5 combines with J gene TRBJ2-2, with TRBD1 as a possible D gene (6 bases). Trimming pared 4 bases from V and 6 bases from J, leaving 13 bases between. The CDR3 length is 14 residues. Germline values: CDR1 SGHKS, CDR2 YYEKEE (reference sequence). CDR3 in DNA: TGTGCCAGCAGCGTCAGGGGTGGAGCCGGGGAGCTGTTTTTT. Its protein is CASSVRGGAGELFF.